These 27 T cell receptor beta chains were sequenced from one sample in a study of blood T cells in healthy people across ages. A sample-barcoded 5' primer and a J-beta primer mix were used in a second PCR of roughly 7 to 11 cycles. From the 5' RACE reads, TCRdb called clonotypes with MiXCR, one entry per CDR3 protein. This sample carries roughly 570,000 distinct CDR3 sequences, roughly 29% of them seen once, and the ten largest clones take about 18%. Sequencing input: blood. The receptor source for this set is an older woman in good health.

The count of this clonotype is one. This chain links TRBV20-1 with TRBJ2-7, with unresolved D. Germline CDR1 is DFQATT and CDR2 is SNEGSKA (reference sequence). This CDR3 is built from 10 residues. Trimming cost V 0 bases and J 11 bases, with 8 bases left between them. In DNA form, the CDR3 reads TGCAGTGCTAGAGATAGGGTTGAGTACTTC. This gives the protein CSARDRVEYF.

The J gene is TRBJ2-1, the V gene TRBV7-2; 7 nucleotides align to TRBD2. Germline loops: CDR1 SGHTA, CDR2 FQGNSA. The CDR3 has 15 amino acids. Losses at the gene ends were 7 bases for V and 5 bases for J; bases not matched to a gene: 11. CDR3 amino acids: CASNPRTRSDNEQFF. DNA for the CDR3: TGTGCCAGCAACCCTAGGACTAGGTCCGACAATGAGCAGTTCTTC.

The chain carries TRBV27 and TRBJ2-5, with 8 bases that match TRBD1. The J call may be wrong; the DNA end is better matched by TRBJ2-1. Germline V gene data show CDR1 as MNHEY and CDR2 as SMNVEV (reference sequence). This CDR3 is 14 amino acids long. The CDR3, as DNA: TGTGCCAGCAGTCCCCGGACAGGGTCTCGAGAGCAGTTCTTC. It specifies CASSPRTGSREQFF.

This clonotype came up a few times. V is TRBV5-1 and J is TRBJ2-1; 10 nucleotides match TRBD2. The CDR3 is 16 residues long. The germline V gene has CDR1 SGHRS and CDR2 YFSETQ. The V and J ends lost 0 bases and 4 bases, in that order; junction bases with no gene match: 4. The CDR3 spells CASSLATSGAYNEQFF. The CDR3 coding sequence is TGCGCCAGCAGCTTGGCCACTAGCGGGGCGTACAATGAGCAGTTCTTC.

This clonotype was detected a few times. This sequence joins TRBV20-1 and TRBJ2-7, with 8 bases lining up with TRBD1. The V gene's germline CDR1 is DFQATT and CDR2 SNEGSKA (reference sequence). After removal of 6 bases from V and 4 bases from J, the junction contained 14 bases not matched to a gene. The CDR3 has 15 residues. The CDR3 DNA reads TGCAGTGCACCAGATACGCGTCAGGGGGCTTACGAGCAGTACTTC. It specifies CSAPDTRQGAYEQYF.

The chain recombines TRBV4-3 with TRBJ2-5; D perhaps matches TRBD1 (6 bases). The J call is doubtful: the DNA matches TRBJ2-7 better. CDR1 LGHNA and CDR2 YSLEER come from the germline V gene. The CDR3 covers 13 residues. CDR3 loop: CASSRTVGDEQYF. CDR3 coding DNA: TGCGCCAGCAGTCGGACAGTCGGAGACGAGCAGTACTTC.

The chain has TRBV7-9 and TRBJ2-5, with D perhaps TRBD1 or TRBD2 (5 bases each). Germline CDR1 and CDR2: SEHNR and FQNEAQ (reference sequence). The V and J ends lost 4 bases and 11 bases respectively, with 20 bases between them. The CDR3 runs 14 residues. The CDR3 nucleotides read TGTGCCAGCAGCTCCACGGCGAGGGGTGGTATGCAGTACTTC. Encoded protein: CASSSTARGGMQYF.

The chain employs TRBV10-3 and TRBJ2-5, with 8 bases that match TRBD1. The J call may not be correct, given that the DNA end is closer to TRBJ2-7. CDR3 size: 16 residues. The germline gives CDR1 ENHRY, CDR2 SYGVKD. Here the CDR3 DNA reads TGTGCCATCAGTGGGCAAGGGACAGGAGAAACCTACGAGCAGTACTTC. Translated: CAISGQGTGETYEQYF.

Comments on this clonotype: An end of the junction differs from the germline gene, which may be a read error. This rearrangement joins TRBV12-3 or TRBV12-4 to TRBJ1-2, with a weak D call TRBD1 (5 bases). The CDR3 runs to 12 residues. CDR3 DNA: TGTGCCAGCAGTTCCCGGGGATGGGGCTACGCCTTC. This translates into CASSSRGWGYAF.

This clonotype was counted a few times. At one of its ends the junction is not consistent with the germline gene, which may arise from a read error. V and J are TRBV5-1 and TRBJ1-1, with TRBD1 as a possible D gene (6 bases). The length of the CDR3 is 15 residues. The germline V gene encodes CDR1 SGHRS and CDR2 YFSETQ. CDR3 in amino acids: CASSTGSFMNTEAFF. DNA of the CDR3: TGCGCCAGCAGCACAGGGAGTTTCATGAACACCGAAGCTTTCTTT.

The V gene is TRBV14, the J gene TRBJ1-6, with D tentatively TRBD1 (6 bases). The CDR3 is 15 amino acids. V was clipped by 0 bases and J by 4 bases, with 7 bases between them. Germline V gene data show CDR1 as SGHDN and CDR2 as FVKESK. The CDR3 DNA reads TGTGCCAGCAGCCAAGATGGACAGTATAATTCACCCCTCCACTTT. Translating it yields CASSQDGQYNSPLHF.

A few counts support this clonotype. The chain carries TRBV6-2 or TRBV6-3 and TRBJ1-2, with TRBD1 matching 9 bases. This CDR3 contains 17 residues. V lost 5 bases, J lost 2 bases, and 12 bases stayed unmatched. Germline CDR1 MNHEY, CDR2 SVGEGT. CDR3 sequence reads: CASSPQGALKLNYGYTF. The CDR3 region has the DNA TGTGCCAGCAGTCCACAGGGGGCCCTGAAACTCAACTATGGCTACACCTTC.

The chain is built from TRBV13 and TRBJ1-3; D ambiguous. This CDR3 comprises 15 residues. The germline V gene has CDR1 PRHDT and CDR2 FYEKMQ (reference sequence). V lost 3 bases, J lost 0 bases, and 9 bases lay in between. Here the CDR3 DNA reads TGTGCCAGCAGCTTTAGCACGAGCTCTGGAAACACCATATATTTT. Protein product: CASSFSTSSGNTIYF.

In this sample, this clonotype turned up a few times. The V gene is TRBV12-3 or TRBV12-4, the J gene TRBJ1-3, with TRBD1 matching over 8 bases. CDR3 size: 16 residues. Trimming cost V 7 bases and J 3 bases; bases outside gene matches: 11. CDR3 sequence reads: CASNLDRGGFGNTIYF. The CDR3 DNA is TGTGCCAGCAACCTCGACAGGGGTGGTTTTGGAAACACCATATATTTT.

The CDR3 DNA reads TGTGCCTGGAGCGGGGATAGCAATCAGCCCCAGCATTTT. Its protein product is CAWSGDSNQPQHF. The rearrangement joins TRBV30 to TRBJ1-5; no clear D. Trimming took 3 bases from V and 0 from J, leaving 6 bases between them. The length of the CDR3 is 13 residues. Germline CDR1 is GTSNPN and CDR2 is SVGIG (reference sequence).

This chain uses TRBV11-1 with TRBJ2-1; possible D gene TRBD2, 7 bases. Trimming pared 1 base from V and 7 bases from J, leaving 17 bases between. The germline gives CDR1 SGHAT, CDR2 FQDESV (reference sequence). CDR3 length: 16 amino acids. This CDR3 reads CASSLGIGGAMNEQFF. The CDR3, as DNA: TGTGCCAGCAGCTTAGGTATTGGGGGGGCCATGAATGAGCAGTTCTTC.

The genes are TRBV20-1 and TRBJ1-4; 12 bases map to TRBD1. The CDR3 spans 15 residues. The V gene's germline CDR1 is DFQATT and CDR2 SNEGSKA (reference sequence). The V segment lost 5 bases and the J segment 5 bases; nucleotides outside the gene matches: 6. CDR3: CSAVPGQGANEKLFF. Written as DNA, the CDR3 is TGCAGTGCTGTCCCGGGACAGGGGGCGAATGAAAAACTGTTTTTT.

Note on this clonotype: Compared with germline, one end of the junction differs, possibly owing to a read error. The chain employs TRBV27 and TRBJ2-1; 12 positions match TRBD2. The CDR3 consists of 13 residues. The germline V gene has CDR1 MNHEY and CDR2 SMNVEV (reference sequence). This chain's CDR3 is CASSSSTSGGLLF. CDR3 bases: TGTGCCAGCAGTTCCTCTACTAGCGGGGGGCTACTATTC.

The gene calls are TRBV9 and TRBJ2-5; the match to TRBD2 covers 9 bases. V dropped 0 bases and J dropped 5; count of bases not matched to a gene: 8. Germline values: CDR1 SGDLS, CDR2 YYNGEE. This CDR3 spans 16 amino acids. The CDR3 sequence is CASSVDRRGGWETQYF. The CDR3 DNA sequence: TGTGCCAGCAGCGTAGATCGGCGGGGGGGATGGGAGACCCAGTACTTC. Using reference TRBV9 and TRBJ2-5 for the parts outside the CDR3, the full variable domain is DSGVTQTPKHLITATGQRVTLRCSPRSGDLSVYWYQQSLDQGLQFLIQYYNGEERAKGNILERFSAQQFPDLHSELNLSSLELGDSALYFCASSVDRRGGWETQYFGPGTRLLVL.

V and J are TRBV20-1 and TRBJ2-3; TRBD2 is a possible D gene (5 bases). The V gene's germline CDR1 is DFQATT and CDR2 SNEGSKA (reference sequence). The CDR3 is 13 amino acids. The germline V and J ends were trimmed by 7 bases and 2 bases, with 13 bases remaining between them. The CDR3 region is CSGRTGYTDTQYF. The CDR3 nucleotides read TGCAGTGGGAGAACGGGGTACACAGATACGCAGTATTTT.

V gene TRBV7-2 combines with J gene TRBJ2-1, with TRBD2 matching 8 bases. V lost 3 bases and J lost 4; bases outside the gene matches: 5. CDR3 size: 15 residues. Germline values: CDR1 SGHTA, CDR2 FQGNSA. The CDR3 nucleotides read TGTGCCAGCAGCTTGTATAGCGGGGAATACAATGAGCAGTTCTTC. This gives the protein CASSLYSGEYNEQFF.

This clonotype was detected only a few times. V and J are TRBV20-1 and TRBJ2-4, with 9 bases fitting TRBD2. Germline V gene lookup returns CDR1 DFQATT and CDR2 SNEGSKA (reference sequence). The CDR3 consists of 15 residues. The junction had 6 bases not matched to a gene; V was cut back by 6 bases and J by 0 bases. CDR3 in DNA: TGCAGTGCACCCATGCGGGGGGGAGCCAAAAACATTCAGTACTTC. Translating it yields CSAPMRGGAKNIQYF.

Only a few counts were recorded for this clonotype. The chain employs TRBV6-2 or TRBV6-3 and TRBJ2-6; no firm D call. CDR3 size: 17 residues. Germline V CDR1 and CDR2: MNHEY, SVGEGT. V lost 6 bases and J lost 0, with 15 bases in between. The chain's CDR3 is CASRTPLAYSGANVLTF. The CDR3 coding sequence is TGTGCCAGCAGGACCCCCTTGGCCTACTCTGGGGCCAACGTCCTGACTTTC.

CDR3 sequence reads: CSASNSDRLWTEAFF. The CDR3 DNA reads as TGCAGTGCTAGCAATTCCGACAGGTTATGGACTGAAGCTTTCTTT. This chain connects TRBV20-1 to TRBJ1-1; D is possibly TRBD1 (6 bases). This CDR3 is built from 15 residues. The germline V gene has CDR1 DFQATT and CDR2 SNEGSKA (reference sequence). Trimming cost V 3 bases and J 5 bases, with 19 bases left between them.

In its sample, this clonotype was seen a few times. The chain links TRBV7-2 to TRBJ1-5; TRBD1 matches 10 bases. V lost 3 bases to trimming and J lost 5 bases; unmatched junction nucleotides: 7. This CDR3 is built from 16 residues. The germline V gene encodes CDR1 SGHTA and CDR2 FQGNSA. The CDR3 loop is CASSLPGTGVYQPQHF. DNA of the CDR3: TGTGCCAGCAGCTTGCCCGGGACAGGGGTGTATCAGCCCCAGCATTTT.

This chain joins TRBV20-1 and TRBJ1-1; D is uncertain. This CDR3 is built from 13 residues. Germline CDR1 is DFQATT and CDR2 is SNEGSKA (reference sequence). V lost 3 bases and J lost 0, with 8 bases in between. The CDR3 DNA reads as TGCAGTGCTAGCCGAACCTTGAACACTGAAGCTTTCTTT. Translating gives CSASRTLNTEAFF.

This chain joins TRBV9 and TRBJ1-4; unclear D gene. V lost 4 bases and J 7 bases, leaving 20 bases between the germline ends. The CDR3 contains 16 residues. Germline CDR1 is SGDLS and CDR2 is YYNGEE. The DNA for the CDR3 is TGTGCCAGCAGCCCTAATGTCGGAGGGATTGGTGAAAAACTGTTTTTT. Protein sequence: CASSPNVGGIGEKLFF. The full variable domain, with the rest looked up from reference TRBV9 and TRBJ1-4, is DSGVTQTPKHLITATGQRVTLRCSPRSGDLSVYWYQQSLDQGLQFLIQYYNGEERAKGNILERFSAQQFPDLHSELNLSSLELGDSALYFCASSPNVGGIGEKLFFGSGTQLSVL.